The source of this T cell receptor (beta chain) is a study of patients and donors after allogeneic stem cell transplantation. In its sample, this clonotype was seen a few times. The V and J ends lost 4 bases and 5 bases, in that order; junction bases with no gene match: 4. The CDR3 is made up of 14 amino acids. TCRdb re-derived calls from the RT-PCR reads in MiXCR, one entry per CDR3 protein. The sample gives 190,000 or so distinct CDR3 sequences, around 41% of which show up once; 25% to 35% is in the top ten. J is TRBJ1-5 and V is TRBV12-3 or TRBV12-4; 8 bases are shared with TRBD1. Sequences were obtained from blood, either unsorted or a sorted T cell fraction (not recorded which). The sequence was obtained from a human donor who was either an allogeneic HSCT recipient or a stem cell or donor lymphocyte infusion donor (not recorded which). It is not recorded whose cells these are; they may come from a transplant donor. The CDR3 DNA is TGTGCCAGCAGTTCGCACAGGGGGGATCAGCCCCAGCATTTT. This translates into CASSSHRGDQPQHF.